The subject of this entry is one TCR beta chain. Germline-derived CDR1 and CDR2 are LNHDA and SQIVND (reference sequence). With 5 bases removed from V and 4 bases from J, the gap between germline ends came to 17 bases. The CDR3 has 15 residues. This specimen belongs to a study of shared clonotypes between healthy human individuals. Sequencing was performed with immunoSEQ multiplex PCR; in TCRdb, only in-frame clones are kept and a portion is missing. Of approximately 1,500,000 clones in the sample, around 98% were seen once. The sequencing sample was made of naive CD4+ T cells sorted from blood. Subset described: CD45RA+ positively selected. The sequence derives from a man aged 30-40 years in good health. The chain has TRBV19 and TRBJ1-2; D is unresolved. CDR3 sequence: CASSPAKGTFYGYTF. CDR3 sequence (DNA): TGTGCCAGTAGTCCGGCGAAGGGAACCTTCTATGGCTACACCTTC. The whole variable domain, remainder taken from reference TRBV19 and TRBJ1-2, is DGGITQSPKYLFRKEGQNVTLSCEQNLNHDAMYWYRQDPGQGLRLIYYSQIVNDFQKGDIAEGYSVSREKKESFPLTVTSAQKNPTAFYLCASSPAKGTFYGYTFGSGTRLTVV.